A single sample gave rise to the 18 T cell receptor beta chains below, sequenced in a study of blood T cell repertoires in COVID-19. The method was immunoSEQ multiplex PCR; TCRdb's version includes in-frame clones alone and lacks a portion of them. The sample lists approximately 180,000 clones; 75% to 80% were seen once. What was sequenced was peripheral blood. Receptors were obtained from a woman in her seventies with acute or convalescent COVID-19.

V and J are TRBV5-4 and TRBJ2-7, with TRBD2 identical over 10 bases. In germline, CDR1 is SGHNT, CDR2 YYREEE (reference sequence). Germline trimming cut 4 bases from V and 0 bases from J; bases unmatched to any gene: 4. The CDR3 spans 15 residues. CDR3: CASSPRLAGSYEQYF. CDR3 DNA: TGTGCCAGCAGCCCTAGACTAGCGGGCTCCTACGAGCAGTACTTC.

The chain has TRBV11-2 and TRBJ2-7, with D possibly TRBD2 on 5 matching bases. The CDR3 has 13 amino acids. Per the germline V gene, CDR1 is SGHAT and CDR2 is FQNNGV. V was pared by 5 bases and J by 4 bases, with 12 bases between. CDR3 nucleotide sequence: TGTGCCAGCAGCCAGAGCGGATTTTACGAGCAGTACTTC. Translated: CASSQSGFYEQYF.

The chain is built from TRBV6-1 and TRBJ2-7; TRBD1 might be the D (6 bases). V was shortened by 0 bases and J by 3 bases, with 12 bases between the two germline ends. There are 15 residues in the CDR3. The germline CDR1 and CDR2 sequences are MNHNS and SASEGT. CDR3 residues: CASSEADGQYYEQYF. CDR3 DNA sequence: TGTGCCAGCAGTGAAGCCGATGGACAGTACTACGAGCAGTACTTC.

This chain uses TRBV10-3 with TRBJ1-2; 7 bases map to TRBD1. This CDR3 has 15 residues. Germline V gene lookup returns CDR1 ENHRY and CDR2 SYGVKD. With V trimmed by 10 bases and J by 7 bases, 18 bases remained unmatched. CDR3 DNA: TGTGCCACCCCGACAGGGTATAATGTGTCCGGTGGCTACACCTTC. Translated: CATPTGYNVSGGYTF.

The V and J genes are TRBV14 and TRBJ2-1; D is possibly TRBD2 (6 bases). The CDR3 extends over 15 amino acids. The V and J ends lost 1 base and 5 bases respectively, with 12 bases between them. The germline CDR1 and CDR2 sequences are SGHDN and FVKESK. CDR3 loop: CASSQVFAGNNEQFF. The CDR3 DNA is TGTGCCAGCAGCCAAGTCTTTGCGGGAAACAATGAGCAGTTCTTC.

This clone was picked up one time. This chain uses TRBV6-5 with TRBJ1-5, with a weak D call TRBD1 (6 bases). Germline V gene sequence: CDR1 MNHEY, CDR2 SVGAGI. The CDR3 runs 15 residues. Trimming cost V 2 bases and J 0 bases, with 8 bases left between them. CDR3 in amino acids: CASSYRGNSNQPQHF. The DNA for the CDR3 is TGTGCCAGCAGTTACAGGGGGAATAGCAATCAGCCCCAGCATTTT.

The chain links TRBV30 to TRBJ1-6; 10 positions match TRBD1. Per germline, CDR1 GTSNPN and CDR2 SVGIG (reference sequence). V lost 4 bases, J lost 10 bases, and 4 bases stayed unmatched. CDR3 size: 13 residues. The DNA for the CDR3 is TGTGCCTGGACGGGACAGGGGAACTCACCCCTCCACTTT. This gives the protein CAWTGQGNSPLHF.

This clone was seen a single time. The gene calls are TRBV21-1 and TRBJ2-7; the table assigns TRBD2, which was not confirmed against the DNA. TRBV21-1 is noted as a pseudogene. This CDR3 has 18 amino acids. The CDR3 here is CASSGTSGRTLKVYEQYF. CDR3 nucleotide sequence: TGTGCCAGCAGCGGGACTAGCGGGAGGACCCTCAAGGTGTACGAGCAGTACTTC.

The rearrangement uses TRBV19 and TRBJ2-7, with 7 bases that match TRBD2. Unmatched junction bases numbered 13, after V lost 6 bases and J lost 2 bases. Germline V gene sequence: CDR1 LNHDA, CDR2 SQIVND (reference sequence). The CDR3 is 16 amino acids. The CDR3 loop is CASSGGRGTETYEQYF. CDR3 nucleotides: TGTGCCAGTAGCGGAGGGCGGGGGACTGAGACCTACGAGCAGTACTTC. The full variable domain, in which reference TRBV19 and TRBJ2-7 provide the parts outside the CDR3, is DGGITQSPKYLFRKEGQNVTLSCEQNLNHDAMYWYRQDPGQGLRLIYYSQIVNDFQKGDIAEGYSVSREKKESFPLTVTSAQKNPTAFYLCASSGGRGTETYEQYFGPGTRLTVT.

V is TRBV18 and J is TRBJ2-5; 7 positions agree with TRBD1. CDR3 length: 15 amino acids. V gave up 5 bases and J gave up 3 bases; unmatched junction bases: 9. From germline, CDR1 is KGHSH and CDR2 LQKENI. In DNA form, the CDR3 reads TGTGCCAGCTCATCGGACAGGTTGGGTAAAGAGACCCAGTACTTC. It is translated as CASSSDRLGKETQYF.

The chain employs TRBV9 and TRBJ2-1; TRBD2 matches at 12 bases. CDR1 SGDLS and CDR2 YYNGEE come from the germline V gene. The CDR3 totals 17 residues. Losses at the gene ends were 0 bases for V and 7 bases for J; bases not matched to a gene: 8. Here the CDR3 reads CASSVGGLAGGGNEQFF. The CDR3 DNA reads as TGTGCCAGCAGCGTAGGTGGGCTAGCGGGAGGGGGAAATGAGCAGTTCTTC.

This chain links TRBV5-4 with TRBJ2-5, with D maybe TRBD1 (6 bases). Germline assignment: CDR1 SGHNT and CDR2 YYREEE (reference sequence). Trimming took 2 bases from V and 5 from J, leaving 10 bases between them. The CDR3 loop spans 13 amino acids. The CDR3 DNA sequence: TGTGCCAGCAGCTTTCAGGGGACGGAGACCCAGTACTTC. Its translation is CASSFQGTETQYF.

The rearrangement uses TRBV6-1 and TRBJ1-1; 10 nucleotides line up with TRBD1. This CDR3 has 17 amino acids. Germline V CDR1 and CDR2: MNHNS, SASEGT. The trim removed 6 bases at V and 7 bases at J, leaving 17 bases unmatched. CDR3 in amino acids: CASRELPGQGSSVEAFF. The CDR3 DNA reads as TGTGCCAGCAGAGAACTCCCGGGACAGGGGTCTTCGGTTGAAGCTTTCTTT.

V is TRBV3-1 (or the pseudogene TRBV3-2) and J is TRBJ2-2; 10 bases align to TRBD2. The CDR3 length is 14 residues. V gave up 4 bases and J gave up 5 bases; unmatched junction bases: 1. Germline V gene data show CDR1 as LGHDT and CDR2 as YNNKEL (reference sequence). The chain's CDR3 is CASSLAGGTGELFF. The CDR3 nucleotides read TGTGCCAGCAGCCTAGCGGGAGGTACCGGGGAGCTGTTTTTT.

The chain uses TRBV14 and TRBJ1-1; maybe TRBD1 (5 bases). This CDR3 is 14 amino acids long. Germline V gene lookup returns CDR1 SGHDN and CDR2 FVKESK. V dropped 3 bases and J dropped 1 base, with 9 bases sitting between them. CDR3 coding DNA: TGTGCCAGCAGCCATAGGGGTTGGAACACTGAAGCTTTCTTT. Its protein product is CASSHRGWNTEAFF.

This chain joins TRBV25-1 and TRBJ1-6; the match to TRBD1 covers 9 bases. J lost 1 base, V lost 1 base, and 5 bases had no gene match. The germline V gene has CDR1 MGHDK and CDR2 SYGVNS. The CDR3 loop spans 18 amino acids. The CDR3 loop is CASSELGQGGSYNSPLHF. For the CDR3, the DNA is TGTGCCAGCAGTGAATTGGGACAGGGCGGGTCCTATAATTCACCCCTCCACTTT.

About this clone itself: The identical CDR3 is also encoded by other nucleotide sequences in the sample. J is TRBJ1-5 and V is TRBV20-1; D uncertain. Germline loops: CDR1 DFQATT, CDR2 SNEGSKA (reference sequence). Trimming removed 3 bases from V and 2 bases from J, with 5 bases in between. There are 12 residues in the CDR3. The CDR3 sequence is CSASSGNQPQHF. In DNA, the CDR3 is TGCAGTGCTAGTTCCGGCAATCAGCCCCAGCATTTT.

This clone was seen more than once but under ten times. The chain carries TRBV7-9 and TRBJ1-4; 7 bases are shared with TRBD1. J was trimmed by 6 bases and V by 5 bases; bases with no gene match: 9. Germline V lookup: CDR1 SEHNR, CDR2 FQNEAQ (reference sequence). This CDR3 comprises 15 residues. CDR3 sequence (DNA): TGTGCCAGCAGCCCAGACAGGGTATTGGATGAAAAACTGTTTTTT. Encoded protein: CASSPDRVLDEKLFF.